This T cell receptor (beta chain) stems from a study of blood T cell repertoires in COVID-19. Study overall: The United States, Italy and Spain supplied acute and convalescent COVID-19 samples. T cells, B-cell-depleted T cells, or PBMCs supplied cDNA or gDNA.

Original analysis: Amplification from reference gene primers served as the basis for estimated nucleated cell counts. Profiled with immunoSEQ multiplex PCR; TCRdb holds only in-frame clones, not every one. The DNA gave D and trimming, while V, J and clone size come from that table. The data hold about 210,000 clones, with around 88% observed a single time. Germline CDR1 is MDHEN and CDR2 is SYDVKM. The V gene lost 7 bases and the J gene lost 2 bases, with 9 bases spanning the gap. The CDR3 sequence is 13 residues long. The sequence was obtained from a young man with active or convalescent COVID-19. This chain uses TRBV28 with TRBJ1-5; weak D call: TRBD1 (5 bases). The sequenced material came from peripheral blood. CDR3 amino acids: CASTGGGNQPQHF. Here the CDR3 DNA reads TGTGCCAGCACAGGAGGGGGCAATCAGCCCCAGCATTTT.